This is a list of T cell receptor beta chains from one sample in a study of shared clonotypes between healthy human individuals. Sequenced by immunoSEQ multiplex PCR; TCRdb stores in-frame clones only, minus some. This table has over 2 million clones, roughly 95% appearing once. The sample taken for sequencing was naive CD4+ T cells sorted from blood. All receptors come from a man between 18 and 35 years old in good health. Each CDR3 is given with its conserved first and last residue. D genes are given only for firm matches. Size is omitted from some rows. Given values are once, few, many or a class for expanded clones.

j_gene,abundance,len,v_gene,d_gene,CDR3aa,CDR3nt
TRBJ2-7,.,15,TRBV5-6,.,CASSSHHRPYYEQYF,TGTGCCAGCAGCTCCCACCATAGGCCATACTACGAGCAGTACTTC
TRBJ2-1,.,14,TRBV5-1,.,CASSLDNLALEQFF,TGCGCCAGCAGCTTGGACAATCTAGCTCTTGAGCAGTTCTTC
TRBJ2-5,.,13,TRBV7-2,.,CASSLESGGNQYF,TGTGCCAGCAGCTTAGAATCCGGCGGGAACCAGTACTTC
TRBJ2-1,.,16,TRBV11-2,.,CASSFQRTKSYNEQFF,TGTGCCAGCAGCTTCCAGCGGACTAAATCCTACAATGAGCAGTTCTTC
TRBJ2-3,.,16,TRBV19,TRBD1,CASSTLDRGSTDTQYF,TGTGCCAGTAGTACCCTGGACAGGGGGAGCACAGATACGCAGTATTTT
TRBJ1-5,once,14,TRBV28,.,CASSSGGGNQPQHF,TGTGCCAGCAGTTCTGGCGGGGGCAATCAGCCCCAGCATTTT
TRBJ1-1,.,15,TRBV27,.,CASSPRQTLNTEAFF,TGTGCCAGCAGTCCCCGACAGACATTGAACACTGAAGCTTTCTTT
TRBJ1-6,.,15,TRBV5-1,.,CASSLDGVNNSPLHF,TGCGCCAGCAGCTTGGACGGGGTTAACAATTCACCCCTCCACTTT
TRBJ2-5,.,14,TRBV7-9,TRBD1,CASSRTGERETQYF,TGTGCCAGCAGCCGGACAGGGGAGCGGGAGACCCAGTACTTC
TRBJ2-1,.,12,TRBV5-1,.,CASSSGGDEQFF,TGCGCCAGCAGCTCCGGGGGCGATGAGCAGTTCTTC
TRBJ2-7,.,14,TRBV28,.,CASSSGDLLYEQYF,TGTGCCAGCAGTTCGGGGGACTTACTTTACGAGCAGTACTTC
TRBJ2-2,.,15,TRBV7-2,.,CASSGGRWEAGELFF,TGTGCCAGCAGCGGTGGAAGGTGGGAGGCCGGGGAGCTGTTTTTT
TRBJ2-1,.,11,TRBV30,.,CAWSGDQEQFF,TGTGCCTGGAGTGGGGATCAGGAGCAGTTCTTC
TRBJ1-5,.,15,TRBV30,.,CAWSEKKNSNQPQHF,TGTGCCTGGAGTGAGAAGAAAAATAGCAATCAGCCCCAGCATTTT
TRBJ1-5,.,12,TRBV6-5,.,CASGDGNQPQHF,TGTGCCAGCGGGGACGGGAATCAGCCCCAGCATTTT
TRBJ2-3,.,16,TRBV5-1,.,CASSLVGSPSTDTQYF,TGCGCCAGCAGCTTGGTTGGCAGCCCTAGCACAGATACGCAGTATTTT
TRBJ1-3,.,14,TRBV5-1,.,CASSDDSSGNTIYF,TGCGCCAGCAGCGACGACAGTTCGGGAAACACCATATATTTT
TRBJ2-5,.,14,TRBV18,.,CASSLDSWRETQYF,TGTGCCAGCTCGTTGGACAGTTGGCGGGAGACCCAGTACTTC
TRBJ2-5,.,14,TRBV10-3,.,CAISEQPRSETQYF,TGTGCCATCAGTGAGCAACCTAGGTCGGAGACCCAGTACTTC
TRBJ1-5,.,15,TRBV5-8,.,CASSLRQFSNQPQHF,TGTGCCAGCAGCCTAAGACAGTTTAGCAATCAGCCCCAGCATTTT
TRBJ1-5,many,12,TRBV10-1,TRBD1,CASGQGNQPQHF,TGCGCCAGCGGACAGGGGAATCAGCCCCAGCATTTT
TRBJ1-5,.,13,TRBV28,.,CASGGGLGQPQHF,TGTGCCAGCGGAGGAGGGTTGGGCCAGCCCCAGCATTTT
TRBJ2-5,.,17,TRBV5-5,TRBD2,CASSLPQGGRMLETQYF,TGTGCCAGCAGCTTGCCTCAGGGCGGGAGGATGCTGGAGACCCAGTACTTC
TRBJ1-6,once,15,TRBV7-2,.,CASSNRVDYNSPLHF,TGTGCCAGCAGCAACCGGGTTGACTATAATTCACCCCTCCACTTT
TRBJ2-1,.,15,TRBV11-2,TRBD2,CASSLDPRGNNEQFF,TGTGCCAGCAGCTTAGATCCGCGGGGGAACAATGAGCAGTTCTTC
TRBJ1-1,.,14,TRBV28,.,CASSFRTGGGEAFF,TGTGCCAGCAGTTTCCGAACCGGAGGGGGGGAAGCTTTCTTT
TRBJ1-6,.,15,TRBV18,.,CASSPLAGADSPLHF,TGTGCCAGCTCACCATTAGCGGGGGCGGATTCACCCCTCCACTTT
TRBJ1-6,.,17,TRBV9,TRBD1,CASSGRGRGLYNSPLHF,TGTGCCAGCAGCGGACGGGGCAGGGGGCTATATAATTCACCCCTCCACTTT
TRBJ1-2,.,12,TRBV29-1,.,CSVKHLNYGYTF,TGCAGCGTTAAACACCTTAACTATGGCTACACCTTC
TRBJ1-3,.,13,TRBV2,.,CASSQDSGNTIYF,TGTGCCAGCAGTCAGGACTCTGGAAACACCATATATTTT
TRBJ1-3,.,14,TRBV6-1,.,CASSVTDSGNTIYF,TGTGCCAGCAGTGTCACAGATTCTGGAAACACCATATATTTT
TRBJ2-7,.,12,TRBV5-6,.,CASYSVPYEQYF,TGTGCCAGCTACAGTGTGCCCTACGAGCAGTACTTC
TRBJ2-7,.,14,TRBV18,TRBD1,CASSRGQGSYEQYF,TGTGCCAGCTCACGGGGACAGGGATCCTACGAGCAGTACTTC
TRBJ2-3,.,16,TRBV7-8,TRBD2,CASSSGSGGGADTQYF,TGTGCCAGCAGCTCGGGTAGCGGGGGCGGGGCAGATACGCAGTATTTT
TRBJ1-4,.,14,TRBV5-1,.,CASSLGGLGEKLFF,TGCGCAAGCAGTTTAGGGGGTTTGGGTGAAAAACTGTTTTTT
TRBJ1-4,.,15,TRBV7-2,.,CASSPQGWTNEKLFF,TGTGCCAGCAGCCCACAGGGCTGGACTAATGAAAAACTGTTTTTT
TRBJ1-2,.,14,TRBV5-1,.,CASSLGTSSYGYTF,TGCGCCAGCAGCTTAGGGACGTCTTCCTATGGCTACACCTTC
TRBJ2-7,.,14,TRBV5-1,TRBD1,CASSPGTGIYEQYF,TGCGCCAGCAGTCCCGGGACAGGGATCTACGAGCAGTACTTC
TRBJ2-3,.,16,TRBV19,.,CASSMPGWDFTDTQYF,TGTGCCAGTAGTATGCCCGGGTGGGACTTCACAGATACGCAGTATTTT
TRBJ1-2,.,15,TRBV7-9,TRBD1,CASSPSDKGAYGYTF,TGTGCCAGCAGCCCTTCAGATAAGGGGGCCTATGGCTACACCTTC
TRBJ1-2,.,13,TRBV18,.,CASSPRYFDGYTF,TGTGCCAGCTCACCACGATATTTTGATGGCTACACCTTC
TRBJ1-2,.,17,TRBV7-6,TRBD1,CASSLGPGTGGDYGYTF,TGTGCCAGCAGCTTAGGCCCCGGGACAGGGGGCGACTATGGCTACACCTTC
TRBJ2-2,.,14,TRBV6-5,TRBD2,CASGGRGRTGELFF,TGTGCCAGCGGCGGGAGGGGTAGGACCGGGGAGCTGTTTTTT
TRBJ2-7,.,14,TRBV21-1,.,CASSKARQTYEQYF,TGTGCCAGCAGCAAAGCGCGGCAGACCTACGAGCAGTACTTC
TRBJ2-3,.,15,TRBV7-3,TRBD1,CASSPRQGSRESQYF,TGTGCCAGCAGCCCTCGACAGGGTTCCAGGGAGTCGCAGTATTTT
TRBJ2-2,.,13,TRBV6-6,TRBD2,CAHGAGDRGELFF,TGTGCCCACGGGGCGGGAGATCGCGGGGAGCTGTTTTTT
TRBJ2-7,.,12,TRBV5-1,.,CASSLEAGVQYF,TGCGCCAGCAGCTTGGAGGCCGGGGTACAGTACTTC
TRBJ1-3,.,16,TRBV9,.,CASSVSQGASGNTIYF,TGTGCCAGCAGCGTATCCCAAGGGGCAAGTGGAAACACCATATATTTT
TRBJ2-7,.,16,TRBV7-2,.,CASSPRAGDGAYEQYF,TGTGCCAGCAGTCCCCGAGCAGGGGACGGAGCCTACGAGCAGTACTTC
TRBJ1-4,.,14,TRBV6-5,.,CASSPGSTNEKLFF,TGTGCCAGCAGTCCGGGGTCAACTAATGAAAAACTGTTTTTT
TRBJ2-1,.,14,TRBV28,TRBD2,CASTRGGGPYEQFF,TGTGCCAGCACTCGCGGGGGTGGCCCGTATGAGCAGTTCTTC
TRBJ2-5,.,16,TRBV4-1,TRBD2,CASRQIAGGPRETQYF,TGCGCCAGCAGGCAGATAGCGGGGGGGCCGAGGGAGACCCAGTACTTC
TRBJ2-1,.,18,TRBV7-8,TRBD2,CASSLLGLAVNVYNEQFF,TGTGCCAGCAGCTTACTTGGACTAGCGGTAAACGTTTACAATGAGCAGTTCTTC